The present TCR beta chain was sequenced within a study of blood T cell repertoires in COVID-19. Study overall: Collection of acute and convalescent COVID-19 samples took place in the United States, Italy and Spain. Sources were T cells, B-cell-depleted T cells, or PBMCs; the material itself was cDNA or gDNA.

The trim removed 0 bases at V and 4 bases at J, leaving 5 bases unmatched. There are 16 residues in the CDR3. The germline gives CDR1 SGHRS, CDR2 YFSETQ. Study processing details: Estimates of nucleated cell counts were drawn from the amplification of reference gene primers. TCRdb's table, derived via immunoSEQ multiplex PCR, lists solely in-frame clones and lacks some. D and trimming were read from the DNA, whereas the V and J calls and clone size are those reported in that table. The repertoire holds more than 200,000 clones, with roughly four fifths as singletons. Material: peripheral blood. The V and J genes are TRBV5-1 and TRBJ2-7; 12 nucleotides agree with TRBD1. The clonotype was recovered from a man aged 80 or over with acute or convalescent COVID-19. The CDR3 sequence is CASSLAPGQGAYEQYF. In nucleotides, the CDR3 is TGCGCCAGCAGCTTGGCTCCGGGACAGGGGGCGTACGAGCAGTACTTC. Complete variable domain (other parts from reference TRBV5-1 and TRBJ2-7): KAGVTQTPRYLIKTRGQQVTLSCSPISGHRSVSWYQQTPGQGLQFLFEYFSETQRNKGNFPGRFSGRQFSNSRSEMNVSTLELGDSALYLCASSLAPGQGAYEQYFGPGTRLTVT.